The 4 T cell receptor beta chains in this list originate from one sample, sequenced in a study of OX40 agonist ivuxolimab in advanced cancers. Sequencing used immunoSEQ multiplex PCR; TCRdb keeps in-frame clones, though not all of them. There are around 49,000 clones in the sample; about three quarters occur only once, and over 6.5% lies in the top ten. This specimen consisted of CD4+ or CD8+ T cells sorted from blood, obtained in a trial of the OX40 agonist ivuxolimab. The receptors stem from an adult with an advanced solid tumor such as melanoma, head and neck, liver or kidney cancer.

This rearrangement joins TRBV6-5 to TRBJ2-1; D is undetermined. V shed 0 bases and J shed 1 base, with 7 bases lying between them. Germline V lookup: CDR1 MNHEY, CDR2 SVGAGI. The CDR3 sequence is 15 residues long. CDR3 bases: TGTGCCAGCAGTTACTCGGCAGGATCCTACAATGAGCAGTTCTTC. It specifies CASSYSAGSYNEQFF.

The J gene is TRBJ1-4, the V gene TRBV30; unclear D gene. Germline V CDR1 and CDR2: GTSNPN, SVGIG (reference sequence). CDR3 length: 14 residues. V was shortened by 2 bases and J by 5 bases, with 12 bases between the two germline ends. The CDR3 protein is CAWSLDGINEKLFF. The CDR3 DNA reads TGTGCCTGGAGTCTGGACGGAATCAATGAAAAACTGTTTTTT. The full variable domain, with the rest looked up from reference TRBV30 and TRBJ1-4, is SQTIHQWPATLVQPVGSPLSLECTVEGTSNPNLYWYRQAAGRGLQLLFYSVGIGQISSEVPQNLSASRPQDRQFILSSKKLLLSDSGFYLCAWSLDGINEKLFFGSGTQLSVL.

The rearrangement joins TRBV5-1 to TRBJ1-2; weak D call: TRBD1 (5 bases). The CDR3 runs 12 residues. Deletions cut 4 bases from V and 8 bases from J, with 12 bases between. Germline V gene data show CDR1 as SGHRS and CDR2 as YFSETQ. The CDR3 region is CASSPGTEGYTF. CDR3 in DNA: TGCGCCAGCAGCCCAGGGACCGAGGGCTACACCTTC.

CDR3 loop: CASSLAEGSGFTDTQYF. The DNA of the CDR3 is TGTGCCAGCAGCTTAGCGGAGGGTAGCGGCTTCACAGATACGCAGTATTTT. The rearrangement uses TRBV7-6 and TRBJ2-3; perhaps TRBD2 as D (6 bases). This CDR3 is built from 17 residues. Germline loops: CDR1 SGHVS, CDR2 FNYEAQ. Trimming removed 0 bases at V and 2 bases at J, with 15 bases between.